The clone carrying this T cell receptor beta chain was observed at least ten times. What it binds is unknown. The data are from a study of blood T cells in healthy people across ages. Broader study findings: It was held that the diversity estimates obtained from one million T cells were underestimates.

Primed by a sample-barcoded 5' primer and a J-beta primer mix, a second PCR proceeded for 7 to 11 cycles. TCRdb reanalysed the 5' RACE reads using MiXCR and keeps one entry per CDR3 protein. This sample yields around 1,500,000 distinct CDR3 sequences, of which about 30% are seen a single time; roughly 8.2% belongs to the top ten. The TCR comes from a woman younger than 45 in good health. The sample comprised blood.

CDR3 loop: CSAQGAQYNEQFF. CDR3 DNA sequence: TGCAGTGCCCAGGGGGCGCAGTACAATGAGCAGTTCTTC. The chain uses TRBV20-1 and TRBJ2-1; 8 bases align to TRBD1. Germline assignment: CDR1 DFQATT and CDR2 SNEGSKA (reference sequence). V shed 6 bases, J shed 4 bases, and the junction held 5 bases outside the gene matches. CDR3 length equals 13 residues.